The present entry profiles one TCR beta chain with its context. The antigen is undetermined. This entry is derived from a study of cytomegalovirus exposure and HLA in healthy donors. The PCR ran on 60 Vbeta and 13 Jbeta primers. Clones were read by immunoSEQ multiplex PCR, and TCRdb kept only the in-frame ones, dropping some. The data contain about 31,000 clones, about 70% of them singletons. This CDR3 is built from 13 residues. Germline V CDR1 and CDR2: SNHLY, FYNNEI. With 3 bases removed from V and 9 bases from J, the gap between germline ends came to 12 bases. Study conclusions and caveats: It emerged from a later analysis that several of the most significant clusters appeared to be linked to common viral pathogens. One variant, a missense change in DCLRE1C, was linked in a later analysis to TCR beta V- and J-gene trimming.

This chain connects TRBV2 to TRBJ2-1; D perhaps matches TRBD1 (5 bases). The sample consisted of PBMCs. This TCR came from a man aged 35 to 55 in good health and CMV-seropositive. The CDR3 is CASSENRRGEQFF. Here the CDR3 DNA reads TGTGCCAGCAGTGAGAACAGGAGAGGTGAGCAGTTCTTC.